Following are 29 T cell receptor beta chains from one sample sequenced in a study of blood T cell repertoires in COVID-19. Repertoires were generated with immunoSEQ multiplex PCR, while TCRdb's copy carries only in-frame clones and drops some. The sample has 85,000 to 120,000 clones, approximately 86% seen once. The specimen was peripheral blood. The receptor source for this set is a man aged 45-65 years with active or convalescent COVID-19.

The gene calls are TRBV4-1 and TRBJ1-1, with D uncertain. Trimming shortened V by 1 base and J by 1 base, and 13 bases separated the two germline ends. The germline gives CDR1 MGHRA, CDR2 YSYEKL. CDR3 length: 16 residues. The CDR3 region is CASSQGAQAKNTEAFF. DNA of the CDR3: TGCGCCAGCAGCCAAGGGGCTCAGGCGAAGAACACTGAAGCTTTCTTT.

The rearrangement joins TRBV6-2 or TRBV6-3 to TRBJ2-3; no reliable D call. The CDR3 is 14 residues long. CDR1 and CDR2 (germline): MNHEY, SVGEGT. V lost 2 bases and J 2 bases, leaving 8 bases between the germline ends. The CDR3 sequence is CASSYRRFTDTQYF. CDR3 in DNA: TGTGCCAGCAGTTACCGGCGGTTCACAGATACGCAGTATTTT.

This clone was seen once. The chain couples TRBV3-1 (or the pseudogene TRBV3-2) to TRBJ2-5; D unclear. CDR1 is LGHDT, CDR2 YNNKEL, per germline (reference sequence). Trimming pared 2 bases from V and 9 bases from J, leaving 7 bases between. This CDR3 comprises 11 residues. CDR3 DNA: TGTGCCAGCAGCCAAATGTCGGCCCAGTACTTC. Translated, it gives CASSQMSAQYF.

V usage is TRBV30 and J usage is TRBJ1-2; D might be TRBD1 (6 bases). The CDR3 sequence is 14 residues long. CDR1 is GTSNPN, CDR2 SVGIG, per germline (reference sequence). V was pared by 0 bases and J by 4 bases, with 12 bases between. The CDR3 sequence is CAWSVLQGSYGYTF. For the CDR3, the DNA is TGTGCCTGGAGTGTACTCCAGGGGTCCTATGGCTACACCTTC.

The chain has TRBV9 and TRBJ2-1; 7 positions match TRBD2. Looked up from germline, CDR1 is SGDLS and CDR2 is YYNGEE. After removal of 0 bases from V and 3 bases from J, the junction contained 3 bases not matched to a gene. The CDR3 spans 15 residues. The CDR3, as DNA: TGTGCCAGCAGCGTAGGAGCGGGGCACTACAATGAGCAGTTCTTC. Amino acid sequence: CASSVGAGHYNEQFF.

A few counts support this clone. The gene calls are TRBV5-6 and TRBJ1-2; weak D call: TRBD1 (6 bases). Germline lookup yields CDR1 SGHDT and CDR2 YYEEEE. Deletions cut 4 bases from V and 3 bases from J, with 16 bases between. The CDR3 totals 15 residues. In DNA, the CDR3 is TGTGCCAGCAGCCGGCGGGGGCGGGACGACTATGGCTACACCTTC. Its protein product is CASSRRGRDDYGYTF.

The V and J genes are TRBV7-8 and TRBJ2-6, with 7 positions matching TRBD2. Trimming cost V 5 bases and J 9 bases; bases outside gene matches: 7. Germline V CDR1 and CDR2: SGHVS, FQNEAQ. The length of the CDR3 is 14 residues. CDR3 in amino acids: CASSVLAAINVLTF. Here the CDR3 DNA reads TGTGCCAGCAGCGTCCTAGCGGCCATCAACGTCCTGACTTTC.

This chain connects TRBV12-3 or TRBV12-4 to TRBJ1-6; TRBD1 might be the D (6 bases). The CDR3 is 13 residues long. Trimming cost V 6 bases and J 6 bases, with 9 bases left between them. The chain's CDR3 is CASRRTANSPLHF. DNA for the CDR3: TGTGCCAGCAGACGGACAGCTAATTCACCCCTCCACTTT.

The V call is TRBV30, the J call TRBJ2-7, with D maybe TRBD2 (7 bases). There are 13 residues in the CDR3. The V and J ends lost 3 bases and 7 bases respectively, with 16 bases between them. From germline, CDR1 is GTSNPN and CDR2 SVGIG (reference sequence). The CDR3 loop reads CAWSWTGGLEQYF. CDR3 nucleotide sequence: TGTGCCTGGAGCTGGACCGGGGGGCTTGAGCAGTACTTC.

The V call is TRBV19, the J call TRBJ1-2; 8 bases are shared with TRBD1. CDR3 length: 15 amino acids. Germline values: CDR1 LNHDA, CDR2 SQIVND (reference sequence). J gave up 4 bases and V 4 bases, and 8 bases lay outside the gene matches. For the CDR3, the DNA is TGTGCCAGTAGTACCACAGGGGGTATCGGCTATGGCTACACCTTC. Its protein is CASSTTGGIGYGYTF.

The V gene is TRBV7-9, the J gene TRBJ1-4; TRBD1 agrees at 9 bases. The CDR3 totals 17 residues. Looked up from germline, CDR1 is SEHNR and CDR2 is FQNEAQ (reference sequence). V was pared by 4 bases and J by 8 bases, with 14 bases of the junction left unmatched. CDR3 loop: CASSSGTGRVWDEKLFF. DNA of the CDR3: TGTGCCAGCAGCTCTGGGACAGGGCGAGTCTGGGACGAAAAACTGTTTTTT.

The chain recombines TRBV6-5 with TRBJ2-1, with 13 bases aligning to TRBD2. This CDR3 comprises 15 residues. The germline gives CDR1 MNHEY, CDR2 SVGAGI. With V trimmed by 6 bases and J by 7 bases, 6 bases remained unmatched. The CDR3 sequence: CASRGGLAGANEQFF. The CDR3 DNA follows: TGTGCCAGCAGGGGAGGACTAGCGGGGGCGAATGAGCAGTTCTTC.

This clone came up once. V usage is TRBV27 and J usage is TRBJ2-2; 7 bases agree with TRBD1. The CDR3 sequence is 15 residues long. The J segment lost 7 bases and the V segment lost 2 bases, leaving 7 bases of the junction unmatched. Germline-derived CDR1 and CDR2 are MNHEY and SMNVEV (reference sequence). CDR3 DNA: TGTGCCAGCAGTTTACAGGGGGACACTAGCGGGGAGCTGTTTTTT. Protein sequence: CASSLQGDTSGELFF.

The chain employs TRBV4-1 and TRBJ1-3; 10 bases agree with TRBD1. Germline V gene data show CDR1 as MGHRA and CDR2 as YSYEKL. J was trimmed by 5 bases and V by 0 bases; bases with no gene match: 4. The CDR3 extends over 16 amino acids. CDR3 protein: CASSQERTGGRNTIYF. CDR3 nucleotides: TGCGCCAGCAGCCAAGAACGGACAGGGGGGAGAAACACCATATATTTT.

V is TRBV27 and J is TRBJ1-5; D is unclear. CDR3 size: 12 residues. Germline V lookup: CDR1 MNHEY, CDR2 SMNVEV (reference sequence). V was cut by 5 bases and J by 5 bases, with 7 bases left in between. In DNA form, the CDR3 reads TGTGCCAGCAGTCCCCCAGATCAGCCCCAGCATTTT. Amino acid sequence: CASSPPDQPQHF.

The V call is TRBV7-9, the J call TRBJ1-4; possibly TRBD1 for D (5 bases). The ends were cut back, 1 base at V and 12 bases at J, with 9 bases in the middle. This CDR3 comprises 12 residues. Germline values: CDR1 SEHNR, CDR2 FQNEAQ (reference sequence). The CDR3 reads CASSLGAGQLFF. CDR3 bases: TGTGCCAGCAGCTTAGGGGCAGGGCAACTGTTTTTT.

This rearrangement joins TRBV5-5 to TRBJ1-3; D is uncertain. The CDR3 runs 15 residues. The V gene's germline CDR1 is SGHKS and CDR2 YYEKEE (reference sequence). The V gene lost 6 bases and the J gene lost 0 bases, with 13 bases spanning the gap. The CDR3: CASNLDGSSGNTIYF. The CDR3 DNA reads TGTGCCAGCAACCTGGACGGGAGCTCTGGAAACACCATATATTTT.

The rearrangement links TRBV11-2 to TRBJ2-1, with 7 bases that match TRBD1. V was clipped by 5 bases and J by 0 bases; unmatched bases: 4. Per the germline V gene, CDR1 is SGHAT and CDR2 is FQNNGV. The CDR3 contains 15 residues. CDR3 in amino acids: CASSQTGSSYNEQFF. Here the CDR3 DNA reads TGTGCCAGCAGCCAGACAGGGAGCTCCTACAATGAGCAGTTCTTC.

The chain couples TRBV28 to TRBJ2-1, with 8 bases that match TRBD1. With 2 bases clipped from V and 7 bases from J, the junction kept 13 bases outside the gene matches. CDR1 and CDR2 (germline): MDHEN, SYDVKM. The CDR3 is 17 residues long. CDR3 amino acids: CASSLGQGAPPGNEQFF. DNA of the CDR3: TGTGCCAGCAGTTTAGGTCAGGGGGCCCCCCCAGGGAATGAGCAGTTCTTC.

The chain employs TRBV10-3 and TRBJ2-3; no definite D call. The V gene's germline CDR1 is ENHRY and CDR2 SYGVKD. V lost 2 bases, J lost 4 bases, and 10 bases lay in between. CDR3 length: 14 residues. CDR3 bases: TGTGCCATCAGTGAGGCGGCTACCGCAGATACGCAGTATTTT. It specifies CAISEAATADTQYF.

The rearrangement links TRBV6-6 to TRBJ2-1; 11 bases are a match to TRBD2. V was pared by 5 bases and J by 5 bases, with 17 bases of the junction left unmatched. CDR1 is MNHNY and CDR2 is SVGAGI in the germline V gene (reference sequence). The CDR3 runs 19 residues. The CDR3 is CASSPGLWTTSGGHNEQFF. CDR3 nucleotide sequence: TGTGCCAGCAGTCCTGGGTTGTGGACTACTAGCGGGGGACACAATGAGCAGTTCTTC.

This chain connects TRBV14 to TRBJ2-1; 8 bases are shared with TRBD2. J was trimmed by 6 bases and V by 4 bases; bases with no gene match: 11. CDR3 size: 16 residues. Germline V gives CDR1 SGHDN, CDR2 FVKESK. The CDR3 here is CASSPFVGGGLNEQFF. CDR3 DNA: TGTGCCAGCAGCCCCTTTGTCGGGGGGGGCCTCAATGAGCAGTTCTTC.

The CDR3 protein is CASSLATSGGGEQFF. CDR3 nucleotides: TGTGCCAGCAGCTTAGCGACTAGCGGGGGGGGTGAGCAGTTCTTC. This chain joins TRBV7-2 and TRBJ2-1, with 14 bases that match TRBD2. Germline V gene data show CDR1 as SGHTA and CDR2 as FQGNSA. The CDR3 length is 15 residues. V was clipped by 0 bases and J by 9 bases; unmatched bases: 1.

V gene TRBV6-1 combines with J gene TRBJ2-1; TRBD1 matches at 8 bases. CDR3 length: 15 residues. V lost 0 bases to trimming and J lost 4 bases; unmatched junction nucleotides: 2. CDR1 is MNHNS, CDR2 SASEGT, per germline. CDR3 coding DNA: TGTGCCAGCAGTGAAGCGCGACAGGGGTACAATGAGCAGTTCTTC. Translated: CASSEARQGYNEQFF.

V usage is TRBV6-5 and J usage is TRBJ1-1, with TRBD1 identical over 7 bases. V was clipped by 6 bases and J by 5 bases; unmatched bases: 9. CDR3 length: 14 residues. Germline V gene sequence: CDR1 MNHEY, CDR2 SVGAGI. The CDR3 loop reads CASRRQGIGTEAFF. Written as DNA, the CDR3 is TGTGCCAGCAGGCGACAGGGTATAGGGACTGAAGCTTTCTTT.

This clone was seen just once. The V and J genes are TRBV5-8 and TRBJ1-2, with D possibly matching TRBD1 (5 bases). Between the trimmed V and J ends, which lost 4 bases and 5 bases, there was a span of 18 bases. The CDR3 consists of 15 residues. In germline, CDR1 is SGHTS, CDR2 YDEGEE. This CDR3 reads CASSLGGTGNYGYTF. In nucleotides, the CDR3 is TGTGCCAGCAGCCTGGGCGGGACTGGGAATTATGGCTACACCTTC.

The J gene is TRBJ2-1, the V gene TRBV19; TRBD2 agrees at 7 bases. Trimming at V came to 3 bases and at J to 6 bases, leaving 5 bases not matched to a gene. The CDR3 extends over 14 amino acids. Germline loops: CDR1 LNHDA, CDR2 SQIVND (reference sequence). The CDR3 reads CASSMRELGNEQFF. DNA for the CDR3: TGTGCCAGTAGTATGCGGGAGCTCGGCAATGAGCAGTTCTTC.

The rearrangement links TRBV27 to TRBJ1-4; no clear D gene. The CDR3 totals 13 residues. CDR1 is MNHEY and CDR2 is SMNVEV in the germline V gene (reference sequence). V lost 8 bases and J 5 bases, leaving 12 bases between the germline ends. The CDR3 bases are TGTGCCAGCTCACGGGTCAGAAATGAAAAACTGTTTTTT. This gives the protein CASSRVRNEKLFF.

The rearrangement uses TRBV5-4 and TRBJ2-7; D is perhaps TRBD1 (7 bases). The V end lost 0 bases, the J end lost 3 bases, and 13 bases lay between the germline ends. Germline CDR1 is SGHNT and CDR2 is YYREEE (reference sequence). CDR3 length equals 15 residues. The CDR3 DNA reads as TGTGCCAGCAGCTTGGTTCCAGGGGGGTTCTACGAGCAGTACTTC. Translation gives CASSLVPGGFYEQYF.